This is a list of T cell receptor beta chains from one sample in a study of T cell responses to AZD1222 COVID-19 vaccine. Assay: immunoSEQ multiplex PCR; the TCRdb copy retains only in-frame clones and omits some. The profile shows 100,000 or so clones, around 91% of them singletons. The specimen was peripheral blood, collected 28 days after the second AZD1222 dose. These receptors were obtained from an adult who received the AZD1222 COVID-19 vaccine. The CDR3 runs from the conserved cysteine through the conserved F or W. D genes are given only for firm matches. Size values are once, few and many counts, or a class for expanded clones, and some rows have none.

TRBJ1-2	TRBV5-4	-	TRBD1	TGTGCCAGCAGCTTGGTGGGGACAGGGTATGGCTACACCTTC	CASSLVGTGYGYTF
TRBJ2-7	TRBV6-5	-	TRBD2	TGTGCCACCGAAAGGCGGGGGGCTAACGAGCAGTACTTC	CATERRGANEQYF
TRBJ1-5	TRBV19	-	-	TGTGCCAGTAGTGTCCGGGAGAAAAATCAGCCCCAGCATTTT	CASSVREKNQPQHF
TRBJ2-1	TRBV11-2	-	-	TGTGCCAGCACCCCCACGGCGGGGAGCCCTTACAATGAGCAGTTCTTC	CASTPTAGSPYNEQFF
TRBJ2-3	TRBV30	-	-	TGTGCCTGGGGGAGGACTCCATCAGATACGCAGTATTTT	CAWGRTPSDTQYF
TRBJ1-5	TRBV5-1	-	TRBD1	TGCGCCAGCAGCCCGGGGACAGGGTATCAGCCCCAGCATTTT	CASSPGTGYQPQHF
TRBJ2-3	TRBV7-6	-	-	TGTGCCAGCACCCCAATTACTTTGGGGGCAGATACGCAGTATTTT	CASTPITLGADTQYF
TRBJ1-2	TRBV11-3	-	-	TGTGCCAGCAGCTTGGGTAGCTCCAATGGCTACACCTTC	CASSLGSSNGYTF
TRBJ1-1	TRBV6-5	-	-	TGTGCCAGCAGCGCTAGGGACCAACAAGGGGAAGCTTTCTTT	CASSARDQQGEAFF
TRBJ1-2	TRBV7-9	-	-	TGTGCCAGCAGCCCATCCCCAACCATCTACTATGGCTACACCTTC	CASSPSPTIYYGYTF
TRBJ2-5	TRBV9	once	-	TGTGCCAGCAGCGTAGCGGCCGGAACCGAGACCCAGTACTTC	CASSVAAGTETQYF
TRBJ1-1	TRBV5-6	-	-	TGTGCCAGCAGCTTGGTTGGCACTGAAGCTTTCTTT	CASSLVGTEAFF
TRBJ2-1	TRBV14	-	-	TGTGCCAGCAGCCAAGTTTCCTGGAGCTCCTACAATGAGCAGTTCTTC	CASSQVSWSSYNEQFF
TRBJ1-5	TRBV19	-	-	TGTGCCAGTAGTATTATGTTCAATCAGCCCCAGCATTTT	CASSIMFNQPQHF